This entry lists 15 T cell receptor beta chains sequenced from one sample in a study of blood T cells in healthy people across ages. The second PCR ran about 6 to 11 cycles with a sample-barcoded 5' primer and J-beta primers. Using its own MiXCR run on the 5' RACE reads, TCRdb lists one record per CDR3 protein. The sample carries around 1,900,000 distinct CDR3 sequences, approximately 40% recorded once. Input material: blood. The receptor set was obtained from a human donor in good health.

The chain uses TRBV7-8 and TRBJ1-1, with D possibly being TRBD1 (5 bases). Between the trimmed V and J ends, which lost 4 bases and 4 bases, there was a span of 10 bases. There are 13 residues in the CDR3. The germline V gene encodes CDR1 SGHVS and CDR2 FQNEAQ. The CDR3 region is CASSSRGATEAFF. The CDR3 nucleotides are TGTGCCAGCAGCTCTAGAGGGGCCACTGAAGCTTTCTTT.

The chain recombines TRBV24-1 with TRBJ1-1; a possible D gene is TRBD1 (6 bases). The CDR3 is made up of 13 amino acids. Germline-derived CDR1 and CDR2 are KGHDR and SFDVKD. Trimming shortened V by 0 bases and J by 8 bases, and 9 bases separated the two germline ends. CDR3 sequence: CATSDLRGQEAFF. DNA of the CDR3: TGTGCCACCAGTGATTTGCGTGGACAGGAAGCTTTCTTT.

This clonotype was observed a handful of times. The V call is TRBV29-1, the J call TRBJ1-1; D uncertain. Germline CDR1 SQVTM, CDR2 ANQGSEA. The CDR3 spans 14 residues. Deletions cut 0 bases from V and 5 bases from J, with 13 bases between. The CDR3 DNA sequence: TGCAGCGTTGAAGAGGAGGGTACGGAGACTGAAGCTTTCTTT. Translated: CSVEEEGTETEAFF.

This clonotype was observed many times. The V and J genes are TRBV4-3 and TRBJ2-1; 9 positions agree with TRBD2. This CDR3 spans 17 amino acids. Trimming took 0 bases from V and 6 from J; bases not matched to a gene: 9. Germline CDR1 reads LGHNA; CDR2 reads YSLEER. The CDR3 region is CASSQDRRASGANEQFF. The CDR3 DNA is TGCGCCAGCAGCCAAGATCGGCGAGCTAGCGGGGCCAATGAGCAGTTCTTC.

As for this clonotype: One end of the junction is discordant with germline, which a read error may explain. The chain is built from TRBV5-4 and TRBJ2-5; 8 bases line up with TRBD1. The tail of the sequence fits TRBJ2-7 better, so the J call may be wrong. This CDR3 spans 13 amino acids. CDR1 and CDR2 from the germline V gene are SGHNT and YYREEE (reference sequence). CDR3 protein: CTSSSQGADEQYF. The CDR3 coding sequence is TGTACCAGCAGCTCTCAGGGGGCTGACGAGCAGTACTTC.

As concerns this clonotype: An end of the junction does not agree with germline; a read error may underlie this. The rearrangement uses TRBV2 and TRBJ2-7; 7 bases fit TRBD1. CDR1 and CDR2 (germline): SNHLY, FYNNEI. There are 13 residues in the CDR3. CDR3 region: CASSGMTGSEQCF. CDR3 DNA: TGTGCCAGCAGTGGTATGACAGGGTCCGAGCAGTGCTTC.

J is TRBJ1-4 and V is TRBV7-2; a possible D gene is TRBD1 (5 bases). The germline CDR1 and CDR2 sequences are SGHTA and FQGNSA. Trimming shortened V by 4 bases and J by 5 bases, and 8 bases separated the two germline ends. The CDR3 runs 13 residues. CDR3 DNA sequence: TGTGCCAGCAGCTCGGGGCAAAATGAAAAACTGTTTTTT. This codes for CASSSGQNEKLFF.

This chain's CDR3 is CATSDPWGQGNYEQYF. In DNA, the CDR3 is TGTGCCACCAGTGACCCCTGGGGACAGGGGAACTACGAGCAGTACTTC. The gene calls are TRBV24-1 and TRBJ2-7, with 10 bases matching TRBD1. The length of the CDR3 is 16 residues. V lost 4 bases and J lost 3; bases outside the gene matches: 8. Germline CDR1 reads KGHDR; CDR2 reads SFDVKD.

The rearrangement joins TRBV6-4 to TRBJ2-3, with TRBD2 matching over 7 bases. Germline V gene lookup returns CDR1 MRHNA and CDR2 SNTAGT. The ends lost 6 bases at V and 3 bases at J; junction bases unmatched: 9. The CDR3 has 15 residues. As DNA, the CDR3 is TGTGCCAGCAGAAGAGAAGGGAGGGGTACAGATACGCAGTATTTT. This sequence encodes CASRREGRGTDTQYF.

A few counts support this clonotype. This chain links TRBV7-9 with TRBJ1-2; D is unresolved. The V and J ends lost 1 base and 2 bases respectively, with 11 bases between them. CDR1 is SEHNR and CDR2 is FQNEAQ in the germline V gene (reference sequence). The CDR3 spans 15 residues. CDR3 protein: CASSLGASRNYGYTF. CDR3 bases: TGTGCCAGCAGCTTAGGGGCGAGTCGGAACTATGGCTACACCTTC.

This clonotype was seen a handful of times. The V and J genes are TRBV20-1 and TRBJ1-2; no firm D call. Germline CDR1 reads DFQATT; CDR2 reads SNEGSKA (reference sequence). V shed 2 bases and J shed 3 bases, with 10 bases lying between them. This CDR3 region has 13 residues. CDR3 residues: CSARLWGDYGYTF. The CDR3 DNA follows: TGCAGTGCTAGATTATGGGGTGACTATGGCTACACCTTC.

This clonotype was seen a few times. The chain is built from TRBV6-5 and TRBJ2-3, with 8 positions matching TRBD1. Germline trimming cut 7 bases from V and 6 bases from J; bases unmatched to any gene: 6. CDR3 length: 13 amino acids. CDR1 MNHEY and CDR2 SVGAGI come from the germline V gene. CDR3 sequence (DNA): TGTGCCAGCACCCCGACAGGGGATGATACGCAGTATTTT. This encodes CASTPTGDDTQYF.

This chain links TRBV20-1 with TRBJ2-7, with a weak D call TRBD1 (6 bases). The V and J ends lost 5 bases and 1 base respectively, with 18 bases between them. The germline gives CDR1 DFQATT, CDR2 SNEGSKA (reference sequence). The CDR3 is 15 residues long. Written as DNA, the CDR3 is TGCAGTGCTGCCCCAGGGGCATCATCGTCCTACGAGCAGTACTTC. Its protein is CSAAPGASSSYEQYF.

Turning to this clonotype: The CDR3 end shows no conserved phenylalanine or tryptophan, and so a read error is likely. V is TRBV15 and J is TRBJ2-7; D ambiguous. This CDR3 is 11 amino acids long. Per germline, CDR1 LNHNV and CDR2 YYDKDF (reference sequence). Trimming cost V 3 bases and J 6 bases, with 6 bases left between them. The CDR3 region is CATSSGFEQYI. The DNA for the CDR3 is TGTGCCACCAGCAGCGGCTTCGAGCAGTACATC.

V gene TRBV4-2 combines with J gene TRBJ1-2; the D is unclear. The CDR3 loop spans 15 amino acids. V lost 1 base and J lost 4, with 13 bases in between. Germline V gene data show CDR1 as LGHNA and CDR2 as YNFKEQ. As DNA, the CDR3 is TGTGCCAGCAGCCAAGGGCTACGAGACCCCTATGGCTACACCTTC. It encodes CASSQGLRDPYGYTF.